A single TCR beta chain is shown here with its context. The sample comes from a study of blood T cell repertoires in COVID-19. Clones were read by immunoSEQ multiplex PCR, and TCRdb kept only the in-frame ones, dropping some. Of more than 95,000 clones detected, approximately 85% appear once; the ten largest clones hold about 5%. This CDR3 is 13 amino acids long. Germline loops: CDR1 SGHTA, CDR2 FQGTGA. V was cut by 6 bases and J by 3 bases, with 9 bases left in between. The sample taken for sequencing was peripheral blood. This sequence originates from a man aged 55 to 69 with acute or convalescent COVID-19. V usage is TRBV7-3 and J usage is TRBJ1-3; D gene uncertain. Here the CDR3 reads CASSDNIGNTIYF. The CDR3 DNA sequence: TGTGCCAGCAGTGACAATATTGGAAACACCATATATTTT.